This is a list of T cell receptor beta chains from one sample in a study of OX40 agonist ivuxolimab in advanced cancers. Measured with immunoSEQ multiplex PCR; TCRdb has only the in-frame clones, and not every one. The table includes 66,000 or so clones, approximately 86% detected once. This sample comprised CD4+ or CD8+ T cells sorted from blood, obtained in a trial of the OX40 agonist ivuxolimab. The source is an adult with an advanced solid tumor such as melanoma, head and neck, liver or kidney cancer. CDR3s include the opening cysteine and the closing phenylalanine or tryptophan. D genes are given only for firm matches. Part of the rows lack a size; the others show once, few, many or a class for expanded clones.

CDR3: CASSLIVGEKLFF; DNA: TGTGCCAGCAGCTTAATAGTTGGTGAAAAACTGTTTTTT; V: TRBV5-5; D: .; size: .; J: TRBJ1-4
CDR3: CASSKGTGGNEQFF; DNA: TGCGCCAGCAGCAAAGGGACAGGGGGGAATGAGCAGTTCTTC; V: TRBV5-1; D: TRBD1; size: .; J: TRBJ2-1
CDR3: CASSYGGMNTGELFF; DNA: TGTGCCAGCAGTTACGGGGGGATGAACACCGGGGAGCTGTTTTTT; V: TRBV6-6; D: .; size: .; J: TRBJ2-2
CDR3: CASSLEGSSYNEQFF; DNA: TGTGCCAGCAGTTTAGAAGGGAGCTCCTACAATGAGCAGTTCTTC; V: TRBV27; D: .; size: .; J: TRBJ2-1
CDR3: CASSKSGPLGNTIYF; DNA: TGCGCCAGCAGTAAAAGTGGGCCCTTAGGAAACACCATATATTTT; V: TRBV10-2; D: .; size: .; J: TRBJ1-3
CDR3: CASSSKRTEAFF; DNA: TGTGCCAGCTCCTCTAAGCGGACAGAAGCTTTCTTT; V: TRBV18; D: .; size: .; J: TRBJ1-1
CDR3: CASSPGTVYEQYF; DNA: TGTGCCAGCAGCCCCGGGACGGTCTACGAGCAGTACTTC; V: TRBV7-2; D: .; size: once; J: TRBJ2-7
CDR3: CASSLTTQGAAFF; DNA: TGTGCCAGCAGCTTAACCACACAGGGAGCAGCTTTCTTT; V: TRBV11-2; D: .; size: .; J: TRBJ1-1
CDR3: CASNKRQTFSNQPQHF; DNA: TGTGCCAGCAACAAAAGACAGACATTTAGCAATCAGCCCCAGCATTTT; V: TRBV28; D: .; size: once; J: TRBJ1-5
CDR3: CASSPINRGQETQYF; DNA: TGTGCCAGCTCACCGATCAATAGGGGACAAGAGACCCAGTACTTC; V: TRBV18; D: .; size: .; J: TRBJ2-5
CDR3: CASSPLSDSNYGYTF; DNA: TGTGCCAGCTCACCGCTATCAGACTCTAACTATGGCTACACCTTC; V: TRBV18; D: .; size: .; J: TRBJ1-2
CDR3: CASSFTQGVEETQYF; DNA: TGTGCCAGCAGTTTCACTCAGGGAGTTGAGGAGACCCAGTACTTC; V: TRBV28; D: .; size: .; J: TRBJ2-5
CDR3: CASSSVVTTSGRNHEQFF; DNA: TGTGCCAGCAGCTCAGTGGTGACCACTAGCGGGCGGAACCATGAGCAGTTCTTC; V: TRBV7-6; D: TRBD2; size: .; J: TRBJ2-1
CDR3: CRDREAFF; DNA: TGCAGGGACAGGGAAGCTTTCTTT; V: TRBV20-1; D: TRBD1; size: few; J: TRBJ1-1
CDR3: CASSLGPREFF; DNA: TGTGCCAGCAGTTTGGGACCCAGGGAGTTCTTC; V: TRBV28; D: .; size: .; J: TRBJ2-1
CDR3: CSVSGLKGEKLFF; DNA: TGCAGCGTTTCCGGACTTAAAGGGGAAAAACTGTTTTTT; V: TRBV29-1; D: .; size: .; J: TRBJ1-4
CDR3: CASSLGASTNEKLFF; DNA: TGCGCCAGCAGCTTGGGGGCATCAACTAATGAAAAACTGTTTTTT; V: TRBV5-1; D: .; size: .; J: TRBJ1-4